The source of this TCR beta chain is a study of blood T cell repertoires in COVID-19. Study-wide context: Specimens from acute and convalescent COVID-19 originated in the United States, Italy and Spain. PBMCs, B-cell-depleted T cells, or T cells provided the cDNA or gDNA that made up the material.

Data came from immunoSEQ multiplex PCR; TCRdb stores just in-frame clones and leaves some out. The table has a few hundred thousand clones, around four fifths seen once. Trimming cost V 2 bases and J 2 bases, with 14 bases left between them. Germline values: CDR1 SGHNT, CDR2 YYREEE (reference sequence). CDR3 length: 16 residues. The V gene is TRBV5-4, the J gene TRBJ1-3; possible D gene TRBD1, 6 bases. Sample: peripheral blood. This clonotype was sampled from a woman aged 60-75 years who had recovered from COVID-19. CDR3 DNA: TGTGCCAGCAGCTTTTCGGCGGGGGGGCCTGGAAACACCATATATTTT. It translates to CASSFSAGGPGNTIYF. The full variable domain, with the rest looked up from reference TRBV5-4 and TRBJ1-3, is ETGVTQSPTHLIKTRGQQVTLRCSSQSGHNTVSWYQQALGQGPQFIFQYYREEENGRGNFPPRFSGLQFPNYSSELNVNALELDDSALYLCASSFSAGGPGNTIYFGEGSWLTVV.